Detailed here is one T cell receptor (beta chain). Its recognized antigen is unknown. No much larger clone exists at a distance of one base, and base qualities are not known. Libraries were prepared through the immunoSEQ multiplex PCR assay. Turning to the authors' computational methods: To diagnose cytomegalovirus status from the catalog of TCR beta chain sequences, a statistical classification framework was built. The source is immuneACCESS, and TCRdb retained only in-frame sequences with V and J called. Part of the clones is not carried over; for the studies checked, unresolved V genes explain less than half of this, and the remainder is unexplained. From that table come the V and J calls and clone size; the DNA was used to work out D and trimming. Within this sample are more than 55,000 clones, with 90% to 95% of them counted one time only. Of the sample, roughly 0.63% falls within the top ten clones.

This sample is part of a study of cytomegalovirus exposure and HLA in healthy donors (dated by TCRdb to the late 2010s). With regard to the full study: The roughly 650 repertoires of the first cohort and the roughly 120 validation repertoires were produced on the same platform, according to a later analysis. The study combined high-throughput TCR immunosequencing, statistical association of individual TCRs with disease status, and machine learning to predict cytomegalovirus infection status. The study aimed to test whether cataloging public T cell receptors could reveal signatures of past pathogen exposure. Along with the roughly 700-subject first cohort, a separate validation cohort of over 90 different subjects was used.

The donors belonged to the validation cohort of around 130 subjects, which was separate from the approximately 700-subject first cohort. Paper-wide results and their limitations: Across donors, most TCR sequences were observed very rarely, whereas some public TCRs were present in many individuals. In vitro tests confirmed that a few of the cytomegalovirus-associated TCR beta chains recognize cytomegalovirus antigens. A later analysis had no HLA typing for the validation cohort, so co-occurrence there was scored across all 130 or so repertoires. The authors suggested that the approach could potentially be generalized to other disease states and immunological phenotypes. In a later analysis, TCRs clustered in the first cohort were found to also tend to co-occur in the roughly 120 validation repertoires, with 94% of cluster scores above 0. The classifier was reported to diagnose cytomegalovirus status with high specificity and sensitivity in both the original cohort and the validation cohort. The study listed 150 to 200 TCR beta chains as associated with cytomegalovirus.

The CDR3 measures 15 amino acids from cysteine to phenylalanine. The read is trimmed to its CDR3 DNA, 45 bases read in frame from base 1. From the germline V gene, CDR1 is KGHSH and CDR2 is LQKENI. V and J are trimmed by 5 bases and 4 bases, and the gene matches miss 10 bases of the junction. This receptor was identified in a woman between 18 and 29 years old in good health and CMV-seronegative. The sequenced sample consisted of PBMCs. The rearrangement joined TRBV18 to TRBJ2-7; the junction holds 8 bases that match TRBD2. The DNA sequence follows: TGTGCCAGCTCAGAGTTTAGCGGGGACGCGTACGAGCAGTACTTC. Its translation is CASSEFSGDAYEQYF.